The table lists the clone carrying this T cell receptor (beta chain) with a few counts. What it binds is not known. This sample was included in a study of beta chain features in type 1 diabetes. Study context: Investigators examined some 100,000,000 sorted cells across all samples.

Germline lookup yields CDR1 KGHSH and CDR2 LQKENI. CDR3 length equals 14 residues. The ends were cut back, 3 bases at V and 13 bases at J, with 22 bases in the middle. One heparinised draw of blood, averaging roughly 120 mL, came from each donor. What was sequenced were expressed TCRB transcripts, since all of the isolated RNA had been reverse transcribed. For naive, central memory and regulatory T cell samples, reads averaged around 3.8 million. Assay used: immunoSEQ multiplex PCR; TCRdb lists only in-frame clones, some missing. There are 310,000 or so clones in the sample; 8% occur only once, and under 0.5% lies in the top ten. Points from the study as a whole: At VDJ recombination sites, type 1 diabetes patients had fewer insertions and more deleted nucleotides.

The receptor was isolated from a woman between 18 and 29 years old in good health. The chain recombines TRBV18 with TRBJ2-7, with a tentative D call TRBD1 (7 bases). The sample comprised central memory CD4+ T cells from blood. For the CDR3, the DNA is TGTGCCAGCTCACCGTCGCGGGACAGCCTAGGGGAATACTTC. Translated: CASSPSRDSLGEYF.